One sample yielded the 11 T cell receptor beta chains listed below, sequenced in a study of cytomegalovirus exposure and HLA in healthy donors. Assay: immunoSEQ multiplex PCR; the TCRdb copy retains only in-frame clones and omits some. This repertoire shows approximately 110,000 clones, just under 95% found once; its top ten account for more than 0.9%. Sample: PBMCs. The receptors stem from a woman younger than 35 in good health and CMV-seronegative.

V gene TRBV27 combines with J gene TRBJ1-5; 7 bases align to TRBD1. V was clipped by 5 bases and J by 3 bases; unmatched bases: 7. The V gene's germline CDR1 is MNHEY and CDR2 SMNVEV (reference sequence). The CDR3 sequence is 15 residues long. The CDR3 DNA reads TGTGCCAGCAGTCCAGGGACAGCAACCAATCAGCCCCAGCATTTT. Translating gives CASSPGTATNQPQHF.

The V call is TRBV4-2, the J call TRBJ1-2; D gene uncertain. This CDR3 has 15 residues. V lost 2 bases and J lost 3, with 13 bases in between. Germline-derived CDR1 and CDR2 are LGHNA and YNFKEQ. The CDR3 loop is CASSQKSLGDYGYTF. The DNA for the CDR3 is TGTGCCAGCAGCCAAAAAAGTTTGGGAGACTATGGCTACACCTTC.

The V call is TRBV6-5, the J call TRBJ2-7, with a possible D match to TRBD1 (6 bases). Trimming stripped 0 bases from V and 3 bases from J, with 6 bases between. CDR1 and CDR2 (germline): MNHEY, SVGAGI. The CDR3 is 13 amino acids. CDR3 nucleotide sequence: TGTGCCAGCAGTTACTCGGACAGCTACGAGCAGTACTTC. Its protein product is CASSYSDSYEQYF.

The sample holds one count of this clone. The rearrangement links TRBV6-4 to TRBJ1-1; the D gene is possibly TRBD1 (5 bases). The germline gives CDR1 MRHNA, CDR2 SNTAGT. The CDR3 is 13 amino acids. V dropped 3 bases and J dropped 4 bases, with 9 bases sitting between them. CDR3 loop: CASSEGRSTEAFF. The CDR3 DNA reads as TGTGCCAGCAGTGAGGGGCGAAGCACTGAAGCTTTCTTT.

The genes are TRBV28 and TRBJ2-1; 10 bases match TRBD1. Germline CDR1 is MDHEN and CDR2 is SYDVKM. Trimming took 5 bases from V and 2 from J; bases not matched to a gene: 6. This CDR3 region has 16 residues. CDR3 loop: CASSHAGTGAYNEQFF. CDR3 nucleotide sequence: TGTGCCAGCAGTCATGCCGGGACAGGGGCCTACAATGAGCAGTTCTTC.

This chain joins TRBV9 and TRBJ2-3, with TRBD2 matching over 14 bases. CDR1 and CDR2 from the germline V gene are SGDLS and YYNGEE. The length of the CDR3 is 15 residues. V was clipped by 3 bases and J by 7 bases; unmatched bases: 4. DNA of the CDR3: TGTGCCAGCAGCGCCGGGACTAGCGGGAGAAATACGCAGTATTTT. Encoded protein: CASSAGTSGRNTQYF.

The chain recombines TRBV4-1 with TRBJ2-3; D remains unclear. The CDR3 is made up of 15 amino acids. Trimming shortened V by 1 base and J by 2 bases, and 10 bases separated the two germline ends. The V gene's germline CDR1 is MGHRA and CDR2 YSYEKL. The CDR3 coding sequence is TGCGCCAGCAGCCAAGGGTTTGGGCCCACAGATACGCAGTATTTT. This codes for CASSQGFGPTDTQYF.

The chain couples TRBV28 to TRBJ1-1; 8 bases fit TRBD1. CDR1 is MDHEN and CDR2 is SYDVKM in the germline V gene. V lost 8 bases to trimming and J lost 6 bases; unmatched junction nucleotides: 14. The CDR3 totals 15 residues. The CDR3: CASRPSTGVLAEAFF. The CDR3 coding sequence is TGTGCCAGCCGCCCATCGACAGGGGTACTCGCTGAAGCTTTCTTT.

This rearrangement joins TRBV6-5 to TRBJ1-1; 9 nucleotides match TRBD1. There are 15 residues in the CDR3. V shed 4 bases and J 4 bases; nucleotides not matched to a gene: 7. Germline V gives CDR1 MNHEY, CDR2 SVGAGI. The CDR3 here is CASSLPGQGTTEAFF. The CDR3 DNA follows: TGTGCCAGCAGTTTACCGGGACAGGGTACCACTGAAGCTTTCTTT.

There are a few counts of this clone. The rearrangement links TRBV5-1 to TRBJ1-2; perhaps TRBD1 as D (6 bases). The CDR3 covers 14 residues. Trimming removed 4 bases from V and 4 bases from J, with 14 bases in between. Per the germline V gene, CDR1 is SGHRS and CDR2 is YFSETQ. The CDR3 region has the DNA TGCGCCAGCAGCGTACTACAGGGCCCCTATGGCTACACCTTC. As protein: CASSVLQGPYGYTF. The complete variable domain, with remaining parts taken from reference TRBV5-1 and TRBJ1-2, reads KAGVTQTPRYLIKTRGQQVTLSCSPISGHRSVSWYQQTPGQGLQFLFEYFSETQRNKGNFPGRFSGRQFSNSRSEMNVSTLELGDSALYLCASSVLQGPYGYTFGSGTRLTVV.

The chain recombines TRBV6-1 with TRBJ2-1, with D hard to call. V was pared by 6 bases and J by 7 bases, with 10 bases between. Germline CDR1 reads MNHNS; CDR2 reads SASEGT. The CDR3 covers 12 residues. The CDR3 region has the DNA TGTGCCAGCAGCTTGACTTGGAATGAGCAGTTCTTC. Protein sequence: CASSLTWNEQFF.